This TCR beta chain was recovered during a study of neurological immune-mediated disorders (dated by TCRdb to between 2017 and 2020). Describing the broader study: The study compared peripheral blood TCR-beta repertoires of HTLV-I-associated myelopathy (HAM/TSP) patients, multiple sclerosis patients and healthy controls using UMI-based sequencing. The cohort included about 70 subjects: around 15 with HAM/TSP, about 34 with multiple sclerosis, and around 20 healthy controls. Longitudinal HAM/TSP donors and healthy donors each had 3 time-points at intervals of roughly 3-40 months. The roughly 100 TCR-beta libraries covered PBMC samples along with longitudinal samples, technical triplicates, and paired sorted CD4+ and CD8+ T-cell subsets.

cDNA synthesis used template-switch 5'RACE with a primer carrying a 10-nucleotide random unique molecular identifier tagging each TCR transcript. Each sequencing run produced over 170 million TCR-beta sequences covering 15-18 subjects. The RNeasy kit was used for extraction of total RNA. Using the KAPA Real-time Library Amplification kit, TCR-beta VDJ regions were amplified with primers for the TCR constant region and the 5'RACE anchor. A first PCR added sample indexes and Illumina adaptors, and a second PCR then raised library yield. The roughly 650 bp TCR product was size-selected on a 2% E-gel SizeSelection system after Ampure bead purification. Before pooling, library quality was assessed on a Bioanalyzer, concentration was determined with Qubit, and library quantification was performed with the Kapa Library Quantification kit. An Illumina HiSeq 2500 was used to sequence the libraries paired-end at 2 x 150 bp. To increase sequence diversity, roughly 23-30% phiX was spiked into each library pool. The study's own analysis went as follows. The quality-filtered reads were processed with the UMI-based MiGEC pipeline, whose error correction step removed more than 80% of the raw TCR sequences. VDJ genes were aligned to IMGT germline references, and clonotypes were defined by unique CDR3 amino acid sequence plus V-J genes. VDJtools evaluated clonal expansion, Shannon diversity and CDR3 relatedness (CalcPairwiseDistances, ClusterSamples); CLCbio workbench built phylogenetic trees. Expanded clones were defined as having at least 8 unique UMIs, based on coefficient-of-variation modelling across technical triplicates. In TCRdb, the public reads were trimmed at Q25 with fastp and aligned with MiXCR, with productive beta chains retained. All rows with the same CDR3 protein become a single entry with the most common DNA and genes. In this record, the V and J calls reflect TCRdb's handling and not the investigators' own analysis. The sample has fewer than 60,000 distinct CDR3 sequences on record, 10% to 15% of them singletons. Roughly 4.5% of the sample lies in the top ten.

This clonotype was recorded at least ten times. It lacks a known antigen. Base qualities were left out, and no much larger clone turns up one base away. Reading the label with the study, this specimen's time point is: longitudinal time-point 2. Unsorted PBMC libraries were generated from 2 million PBMCs stored in RNAlater at -80 °C until RNA extraction. Peripheral blood was subjected to Ficoll-Hypaque density gradient centrifugation to isolate PBMCs, which were then cryopreserved in liquid nitrogen. CDR1 and CDR2 are read off the germline V gene (reference sequence) as SEHNR and FQNEAQ. The CDR3 holds 16 amino acids from the cysteine to the phenylalanine. The only DNA kept is the CDR3, 48 bases in frame from the first base. Clipping removes 1 base from V and 2 bases from J, with 5 as the unmatched junction base count. General findings and caveats noted by the study authors: Expanded clones from different subjects shared no identical CDR3 amino acid sequences, which suggests that TCR-beta repertoires were private in all groups. TCR clonal expansion was greatest in HAM/TSP patients and smallest in MS patients, who ranked below even healthy controls.

The chain uses TRBV7-9 and TRBJ2-3; 8 bases in the junction line up with TRBD2. The clonotype comes from a male donor with HTLV-1-associated myelopathy (HAM/TSP). The specimen sequenced was PBMCs. The DNA is as follows: TGTGCCAGCAGCTTAGTTAAGCGGGGGCCCACAGATACGCAGTATTTT. This yields the protein CASSLVKRGPTDTQYF.